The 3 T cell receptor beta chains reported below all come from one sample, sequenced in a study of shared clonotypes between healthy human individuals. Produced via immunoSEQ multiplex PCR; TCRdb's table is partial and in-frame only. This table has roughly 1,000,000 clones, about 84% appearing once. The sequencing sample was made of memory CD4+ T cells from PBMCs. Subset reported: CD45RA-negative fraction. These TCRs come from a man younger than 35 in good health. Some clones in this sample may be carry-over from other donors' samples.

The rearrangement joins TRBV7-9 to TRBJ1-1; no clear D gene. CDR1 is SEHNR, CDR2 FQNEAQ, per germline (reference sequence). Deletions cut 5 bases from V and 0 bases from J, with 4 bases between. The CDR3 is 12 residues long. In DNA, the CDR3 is TGTGCCAGCAGCAACATGAACACTGAAGCTTTCTTT. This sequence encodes CASSNMNTEAFF.

This CDR3 reads CASSQGTGPLRDEKLFF. The CDR3 DNA follows: TGTGCCAGCAGCCAGGGGACAGGCCCTCTTAGGGATGAAAAACTGTTTTTT. The chain is built from TRBV7-9 and TRBJ1-4, with 8 bases fitting TRBD1. CDR1 is SEHNR, CDR2 FQNEAQ, per germline (reference sequence). The ends lost 5 bases at V and 6 bases at J; junction bases unmatched: 14. This CDR3 has 17 residues.

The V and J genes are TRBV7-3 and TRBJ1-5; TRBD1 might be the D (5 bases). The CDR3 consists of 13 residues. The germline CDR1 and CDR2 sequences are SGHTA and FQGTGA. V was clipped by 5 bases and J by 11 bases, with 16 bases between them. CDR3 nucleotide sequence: TGTGCCAGCAGCCCTTCGGGACGGGGTTCCCAGCATTTT. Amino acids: CASSPSGRGSQHF. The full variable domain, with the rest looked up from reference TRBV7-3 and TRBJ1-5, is GAGVSQTPSNKVTEKGKYVELRCDPISGHTALYWYRQSLGQGPEFLIYFQGTGAADDSGLPNDRFFAVRPEGSVSTLKIQRTERGDSAVYLCASSPSGRGSQHFGDGTRLSIL.